The table lists the clone carrying this T cell receptor beta chain with a few counts. The antigen remains undetermined. Incorporated into the TCR beta cDNA libraries were unique molecular identifiers, which served to reduce PCR and sequencing biases. A single record per CDR3 protein comes from TCRdb applying MiXCR to the PCR reads. The data show around 770,000 distinct CDR3 sequences, with around 45% seen just once and approximately 5% held by the top ten. The data belong to a study of post-analysis software for immune sequencing data. Whole-study findings and limits: Several TRBV segments occurring more often in patients than controls included TRBV5-6, TRBV5-1 and TRBV20-1.

Per germline, CDR1 DFQATT and CDR2 SNEGSKA (reference sequence). V lost 2 bases to trimming and J lost 2 bases, with 10 bases between them. CDR3 length: 13 residues. The TCR sequence derives from a girl aged 5 to 17 with multiple sclerosis. The rearrangement uses TRBV20-1 and TRBJ2-7; perhaps D is TRBD1 or TRBD2 (5 bases each). The specimen sequenced was blood. For the CDR3, the DNA is TGCAGTGCTAGACCCGGGACGGCCTACGAGCAGTACTTC. This sequence encodes CSARPGTAYEQYF.